Presented here are 28 T cell receptor beta chains from one specimen sequenced in a study of blood T cell repertoires in COVID-19. Clones were sequenced by immunoSEQ multiplex PCR, and TCRdb holds only the in-frame ones, with some missing. The table includes about 65,000 clones, roughly 92% detected once. Sequenced input: peripheral blood. Source of these receptors: a man between 65 and 85 years old with active COVID-19.

The sample holds one count of this clone. V gene TRBV5-6 combines with J gene TRBJ2-7; D gene unclear. The germline gives CDR1 SGHDT, CDR2 YYEEEE. CDR3 length: 12 residues. Trimming took 7 bases from V and 1 from J, leaving 9 bases between them. The CDR3 region has the DNA TGTGCCAGCCGTAGAGAGTCCTACGAGCAGTACTTC. Protein: CASRRESYEQYF.

For the CDR3, the DNA is TGTGCCAGCAGCCAAGATGTAGCGGGGGGACCCCAAGAGACCCAGTACTTC. Amino acids: CASSQDVAGGPQETQYF. V usage is TRBV3-1 (or the pseudogene TRBV3-2) and J usage is TRBJ2-5, with TRBD2 identical over 10 bases. The CDR3 totals 17 residues. Unmatched junction bases numbered 5, after V lost 0 bases and J lost 1 base. The germline V gene has CDR1 LGHDT and CDR2 YNNKEL (reference sequence).

The V gene is TRBV5-1, the J gene TRBJ1-4; 7 bases map to TRBD1. Germline CDR1 is SGHRS and CDR2 is YFSETQ. The CDR3 extends over 14 amino acids. V was pared by 5 bases and J by 3 bases, with 4 bases of the junction left unmatched. CDR3 sequence: CASRRGQSNEKLFF. CDR3 DNA: TGCGCCAGCAGGAGGGGACAGTCTAATGAAAAACTGTTTTTT.

The CDR3 DNA sequence: TGTGCCAGCTCACCACGACATACAGGGGGTGAGACCCAGTACTTC. It is translated as CASSPRHTGGETQYF. V gene TRBV18 combines with J gene TRBJ2-5, with 8 bases fitting TRBD1. The CDR3 runs to 15 residues. Per germline, CDR1 KGHSH and CDR2 LQKENI. V lost 1 base, J lost 5 bases, and 6 bases stayed unmatched.

The rearrangement joins TRBV5-6 to TRBJ2-7; a weak D match, TRBD1 (6 bases). Trimming shortened V by 0 bases and J by 3 bases, and 19 bases separated the two germline ends. The CDR3 is 17 residues long. Germline assignment: CDR1 SGHDT and CDR2 YYEEEE. The CDR3 DNA sequence: TGTGCCAGCAGCTTGGGGGGCGTGCCAGGGGTAATCTACGAGCAGTACGTC. Translating gives CASSLGGVPGVIYEQYV.

This clone was seen a handful of times. The junction and the germline gene differ at one end; a read error may be behind it. The chain combines TRBV7-3 with TRBJ2-2; 11 positions agree with TRBD2. The CDR3 has 17 amino acids. Germline V gene data show CDR1 as SGHTA and CDR2 as FQGTGA. The CDR3 sequence is CASTLAGGPIRTGELFF. The CDR3 DNA reads TGTGCCAGCACCTTAGCGGGGGGGCCTATTAGGACCGGGGAGCTGTTTTTT.

This chain uses TRBV2 with TRBJ2-7, with D maybe TRBD1 (6 bases). This CDR3 is 16 amino acids long. With 6 bases removed from V and 0 bases from J, the gap between germline ends came to 18 bases. Germline lookup yields CDR1 SNHLY and CDR2 FYNNEI. CDR3 region: CASRSLTGDSSYEQYV. The CDR3 bases are TGTGCCAGCAGATCACTGACAGGTGACAGCTCCTACGAGCAGTACGTC.

V is TRBV3-1 (or the pseudogene TRBV3-2) and J is TRBJ2-5; 7 bases are a match to TRBD2. The CDR3 covers 13 residues. J was trimmed by 3 bases and V by 3 bases; bases with no gene match: 1. The germline gives CDR1 LGHDT, CDR2 YNNKEL (reference sequence). The CDR3 DNA is TGTGCCAGCAGCCAGGGGGGGAAAGAGACCCAGTACTTC. Its protein is CASSQGGKETQYF.

The V and J genes are TRBV2 and TRBJ2-3; D may be TRBD2 (6 bases). Between the trimmed V and J ends, which lost 4 bases and 6 bases, there was a span of 20 bases. The germline CDR1 and CDR2 sequences are SNHLY and FYNNEI. The CDR3 has 16 amino acids. CDR3 DNA sequence: TGTGCCAGCAGTGTCGGGCCGACGAACGGAGGGGATACGCAGTATTTT. Protein product: CASSVGPTNGGDTQYF. The full variable domain, completed using reference TRBV2 and TRBJ2-3, is EPEVTQTPSHQVTQMGQEVILRCVPISNHLYFYWYRQILGQKVEFLVSFYNNEISEKSEIFDDQFSVERPDGSNFTLKIRSTKLEDSAMYFCASSVGPTNGGDTQYFGPGTRLTVL.

This clone was found once. The J gene is TRBJ1-1, the V gene TRBV11-2; D ambiguous. V lost 1 base and J lost 4, with 10 bases in between. Germline CDR1 is SGHAT and CDR2 is FQNNGV. The CDR3 is 14 amino acids. CDR3 loop: CASSLAVRGTEAFF. The CDR3 nucleotides read TGTGCCAGCAGCTTAGCTGTTCGAGGCACTGAAGCTTTCTTT.

The chain has TRBV19 and TRBJ2-7; TRBD2 matches at 12 bases. The V gene end was trimmed by 7 bases and the J gene end by 7 bases; junction bases not matched to a gene: 8. Germline V gene data show CDR1 as LNHDA and CDR2 as SQIVND (reference sequence). This CDR3 spans 14 amino acids. The CDR3 nucleotides are TGTGCCAGTACCACGACTAGCGGGGGTAGTGAGCAGTACTTC. Amino acid sequence: CASTTTSGGSEQYF.

With respect to this clone: One junction end does not reproduce the germline sequence, and a read error may be involved. The chain recombines TRBV6-2 or TRBV6-3 with TRBJ2-1, with D maybe TRBD1 (5 bases). This CDR3 has 17 residues. Germline V gives CDR1 MNHEY, CDR2 SVGEGT. DNA of the CDR3: TGTGCCAGCAGCTACTCCCCACCTAGGGGAATCTACAATGAGCAGTTCTTC. This codes for CASSYSPPRGIYNEQFF.

The V call is TRBV18, the J call TRBJ2-1; D is possibly TRBD1 (6 bases). CDR3 length equals 13 residues. V lost 0 bases and J 7 bases, leaving 7 bases between the germline ends. Germline lookup yields CDR1 KGHSH and CDR2 LQKENI. CDR3 in amino acids: CASSPPTGNEQFF. In nucleotides, the CDR3 is TGTGCCAGCTCACCACCAACAGGGAATGAGCAGTTCTTC.

The genes are TRBV10-1 and TRBJ2-1; 8 bases line up with TRBD2. V lost 5 bases and J lost 15; bases outside the gene matches: 12. In germline, CDR1 is WNHNN, CDR2 SYGVQD (reference sequence). CDR3 length: 13 residues. CDR3 loop: CASSSRYSGAPFF. CDR3 nucleotides: TGCGCCAGCAGTTCCCGTTATAGCGGGGCTCCGTTCTTC.

CDR3 protein: CASSWTGMLHEKLFF. CDR3 nucleotide sequence: TGTGCCAGTAGTTGGACAGGGATGCTTCATGAAAAACTGTTTTTT. This sequence joins TRBV19 and TRBJ1-4; 8 nucleotides agree with TRBD1. V trimming: 5 bases; J trimming: 6 bases; junction bases outside the gene matches: 8. The CDR3 extends over 15 amino acids. Germline lookup yields CDR1 LNHDA and CDR2 SQIVND (reference sequence).

This clone has only one observation. The junction and the germline gene differ at one end; a read error may be behind it. V and J are TRBV7-6 and TRBJ2-7; possibly TRBD1 for D (5 bases). The CDR3 loop spans 13 amino acids. CDR1 and CDR2 (germline): SGHVS, FNYEAQ. The CDR3 is CASSFPASGALDF. The CDR3 DNA reads TGTGCCAGCAGCTTTCCCGCGAGTGGGGCTCTGGACTTC.

The chain is built from TRBV11-2 and TRBJ2-2, with D perhaps matching TRBD1 (6 bases). The length of the CDR3 is 15 residues. Between the trimmed V and J ends, which lost 1 base and 3 bases, there was a span of 9 bases. The germline V gene has CDR1 SGHAT and CDR2 FQNNGV. The CDR3 is CASSLARGYTGELFF. For the CDR3, the DNA is TGTGCCAGCAGCTTAGCCAGGGGCTACACCGGGGAGCTGTTTTTT.

This clone was found once. CDR3 sequence: CASGGGKVTQYF. CDR3 in DNA: TGTGCCAGCGGGGGGGGGAAAGTTACCCAGTACTTC. J is TRBJ2-5 and V is TRBV28; 7 nucleotides match TRBD2. Trimming cost V 8 bases and J 8 bases; bases outside gene matches: 8. CDR1 is MDHEN and CDR2 is SYDVKM in the germline V gene. The CDR3 is 12 amino acids.

The CDR3 here is CASRRGPPYEQYV. CDR3 in DNA: TGTGCCAGCAGGCGGGGCCCTCCCTACGAGCAGTACGTC. The V and J genes are TRBV27 and TRBJ2-7; possibly TRBD2 for D (6 bases). This CDR3 has 13 amino acids. Germline lookup yields CDR1 MNHEY and CDR2 SMNVEV (reference sequence). V lost 6 bases and J 2 bases, leaving 11 bases between the germline ends.

The genes are TRBV23-1 and TRBJ1-2, with 8 positions matching TRBD1. TRBV23-1 is designated an ORF whose function remains uncertain. The CDR3 runs to 11 residues. The V and J ends lost 10 bases and 7 bases, in that order; junction bases with no gene match: 5. The DNA of the CDR3 is TGCGCCACTGGACAGGGTTCTGGCTACACCTTC. This gives the protein CATGQGSGYTF.

The chain uses TRBV27 and TRBJ2-1; 9 bases align to TRBD2. There are 14 residues in the CDR3. Per the germline V gene, CDR1 is MNHEY and CDR2 is SMNVEV (reference sequence). The J segment lost 8 bases and the V segment lost 6 bases, leaving 8 bases of the junction unmatched. The chain's CDR3 is CASRLSSGGYEQFF. In DNA form, the CDR3 reads TGTGCCAGCAGGCTTTCGAGCGGGGGGTATGAGCAGTTCTTC.

Only a few counts were recorded for this clone. The chain links TRBV3-1 (or the pseudogene TRBV3-2) to TRBJ2-7; TRBD1 agrees at 9 bases. Germline V gene lookup returns CDR1 LGHDT and CDR2 YNNKEL (reference sequence). V trimming: 4 bases; J trimming: 2 bases; junction bases outside the gene matches: 3. The CDR3 is 14 amino acids. CDR3 nucleotide sequence: TGTGCCAGCAGCCGTGGGACAGGGCCCTACGAGCAGTACGTC. The encoded protein is CASSRGTGPYEQYV.

The chain recombines TRBV5-1 with TRBJ1-3; D not certain. CDR3 size: 13 residues. Trimming left V 0 bases short and J 3 bases short, with 4 bases between. Germline assignment: CDR1 SGHRS and CDR2 YFSETQ. CDR3 nucleotide sequence: TGCGCCAGCAGCTTGGGAGTTGGAAACACCATATATTTT. It encodes CASSLGVGNTIYF. Using reference TRBV5-1 and TRBJ1-3 for the parts outside the CDR3, the full variable domain is KAGVTQTPRYLIKTRGQQVTLSCSPISGHRSVSWYQQTPGQGLQFLFEYFSETQRNKGNFPGRFSGRQFSNSRSEMNVSTLELGDSALYLCASSLGVGNTIYFGEGSWLTVV.

The chain carries TRBV7-9 and TRBJ2-7, with 7 bases that match TRBD1. This CDR3 is built from 13 residues. V dropped 6 bases and J dropped 4; count of bases not matched to a gene: 6. The germline CDR1 and CDR2 sequences are SEHNR and FQNEAQ (reference sequence). The CDR3 here is CASSPRGWYEQYF. CDR3 nucleotide sequence: TGTGCCAGCAGTCCCAGGGGGTGGTACGAGCAGTACTTC.

The chain uses TRBV10-2 and TRBJ1-5; no definite D call. Per the germline V gene, CDR1 is WSHSY and CDR2 is SAAADI. The CDR3 has 19 residues. V dropped 4 bases and J dropped 2 bases, with 24 bases sitting between them. The DNA for the CDR3 is TGCGCCAGCAGTGGTATAGGGCCCGGACTGATTAACGGCAATCAGCCCCAGCATTTT. Residues: CASSGIGPGLINGNQPQHF.

The chain has TRBV9 and TRBJ2-5; the match to TRBD2 covers 10 bases. With V trimmed by 3 bases and J by 5 bases, 10 bases remained unmatched. CDR1 is SGDLS, CDR2 YYNGEE, per germline. This CDR3 has 16 amino acids. The CDR3 bases are TGTGCCAGCAGCGCTATCACTAGCGGGGCCCGGGAGACCCAGTACTTC. Protein sequence: CASSAITSGARETQYF.

V is TRBV6-5 and J is TRBJ1-2, with 12 bases matching TRBD1. Germline values: CDR1 MNHEY, CDR2 SVGAGI. J lost 6 bases, V lost 5 bases, and 7 bases had no gene match. The CDR3 length is 15 residues. Written as DNA, the CDR3 is TGTGCCAGCAGTACCCCGGGACAGGGGGCTAATGGCTACACCTTC. Translated, it gives CASSTPGQGANGYTF.

V and J are TRBV7-8 and TRBJ2-5; 8 bases agree with TRBD2. The CDR3 has 16 residues. V was pared by 5 bases and J by 2 bases, with 10 bases of the junction left unmatched. CDR1 and CDR2 from the germline V gene are SGHVS and FQNEAQ. Written as DNA, the CDR3 is TGTGCCAGCAGCCAGAGCGGGAGATACGATCAAGAGACCCAGTACTTC. Translation gives CASSQSGRYDQETQYF. Drawing the rest from reference TRBV7-8 and TRBJ2-5, the complete variable domain is GAGVSQSPRYKVAKRGQDVALRCDPISGHVSLFWYQQALGQGPEFLTYFQNEAQLDKSGLPSDRFFAERPEGSVSTLKIQRTQQEDSAVYLCASSQSGRYDQETQYFGPGTRLLVL.